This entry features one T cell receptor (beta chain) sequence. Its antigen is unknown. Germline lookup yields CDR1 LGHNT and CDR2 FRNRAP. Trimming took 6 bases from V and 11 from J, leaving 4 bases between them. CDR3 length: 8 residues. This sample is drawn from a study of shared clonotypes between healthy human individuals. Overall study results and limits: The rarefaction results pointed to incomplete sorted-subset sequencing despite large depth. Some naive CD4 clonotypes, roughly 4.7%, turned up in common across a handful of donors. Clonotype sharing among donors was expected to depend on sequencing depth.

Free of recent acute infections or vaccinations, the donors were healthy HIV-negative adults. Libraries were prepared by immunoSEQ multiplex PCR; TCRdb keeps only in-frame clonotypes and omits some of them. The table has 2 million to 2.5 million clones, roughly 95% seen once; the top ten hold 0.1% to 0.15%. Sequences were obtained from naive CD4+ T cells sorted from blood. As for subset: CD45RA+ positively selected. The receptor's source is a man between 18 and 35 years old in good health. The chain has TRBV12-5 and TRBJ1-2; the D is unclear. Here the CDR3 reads CASGYYTF. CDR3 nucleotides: TGTGCTAGTGGCTATTACACCTTC.